The rows below give T cell receptor beta chains drawn from one sample of a study of cytomegalovirus exposure and HLA in healthy donors. Measured with immunoSEQ multiplex PCR; TCRdb has only the in-frame clones, and not every one. Here the sample spans approximately 210,000 clones, about 77% being singletons. The specimen was PBMCs. Every receptor here comes from a woman aged 25 to 45 in good health and CMV-seropositive. CDR3s include the opening cysteine and the closing phenylalanine or tryptophan. Fields, in order: D gene, clone size, J gene, V gene, CDR3 DNA, CDR3 protein. A D gene is named only where the DNA matches it firmly. Part of the rows lack a size; the others show once, few, many or a class for expanded clones.

D gene: NA
clone size: NA
J gene: TRBJ2-1
V gene: TRBV20-1
CDR3 DNA: TGCAGTGCTTTATACAATGAGCAGTTCTTC
CDR3 protein: CSALYNEQFF

D gene: TRBD2
clone size: NA
J gene: TRBJ2-2
V gene: TRBV6-5
CDR3 DNA: TGTGCCAGCGGTCGACTAGCGGGAAATGCCGGGGAGCTGTTTTTT
CDR3 protein: CASGRLAGNAGELFF

D gene: NA
clone size: NA
J gene: TRBJ1-5
V gene: TRBV28
CDR3 DNA: TGTGCCAGCAGGAATGGACAGTTGGGGCAGCCCCAGCATTTT
CDR3 protein: CASRNGQLGQPQHF

D gene: TRBD1
clone size: few
J gene: TRBJ2-7
V gene: TRBV6-5
CDR3 DNA: TGTGCCAGCAGTCCGGGACAGCCCTACGAGCAGTACTTC
CDR3 protein: CASSPGQPYEQYF

D gene: TRBD2
clone size: NA
J gene: TRBJ2-3
V gene: TRBV19
CDR3 DNA: TGTGCCAGTAGTATAGCCCGGGCGGGGGGGCCAGTGGATACGCAGTATTTT
CDR3 protein: CASSIARAGGPVDTQYF

D gene: NA
clone size: NA
J gene: TRBJ1-5
V gene: TRBV2
CDR3 DNA: TGTGCCAGCAGTGAAATCCGGGAACAGCCCCAGCATTTT
CDR3 protein: CASSEIREQPQHF

D gene: NA
clone size: NA
J gene: TRBJ1-4
V gene: TRBV4-1
CDR3 DNA: TGCGCCAGCAGCCAAGCGACAGCCCCAACTAATGAAAAACTGTTTTTT
CDR3 protein: CASSQATAPTNEKLFF

D gene: TRBD1
clone size: NA
J gene: TRBJ2-3
V gene: TRBV4-1
CDR3 DNA: TGCGCCAGCAGGGGACAGGGAGTTTCTAGCACAGATACGCAGTATTTT
CDR3 protein: CASRGQGVSSTDTQYF

D gene: TRBD1
clone size: NA
J gene: TRBJ1-1
V gene: TRBV7-9
CDR3 DNA: TGTGCCAGCAGCTCTACAGGGGTGGTCACTGAAGCTTTCTTT
CDR3 protein: CASSSTGVVTEAFF

D gene: NA
clone size: few
J gene: TRBJ2-7
V gene: TRBV7-9
CDR3 DNA: TGTGCCAGCAGTTCCCTCGAGCGGGACACCTACGAGCAGTACTTC
CDR3 protein: CASSSLERDTYEQYF